This T cell receptor (beta chain) stems from a study of blood T cell repertoires in COVID-19. Across the whole study: COVID-19 samples from acute and convalescent phases originated in the United States, Italy and Spain. In each case, the material was cDNA or gDNA derived from T cells, B-cell-depleted T cells, or PBMCs.

In the authors' methods: Amplifying reference gene primers gave estimates of nucleated cell counts. TCRdb's copy holds only in-frame clones and misses some; the assay was immunoSEQ multiplex PCR. V, J and clone size were drawn from that table, and D and trimming were deduced from the DNA. The sample comprises tens of thousands of clones, roughly 91% of which are singletons, and over 7.5% rests with the top ten. The sequenced material came from peripheral blood. The clonotype comes from a man in his fifties or sixties with active COVID-19.

CDR3 amino acids: CASSPGQGADGYTF. CDR3 in DNA: TGTGCCAGCTCACCTGGACAGGGGGCTGATGGCTACACCTTC. V usage is TRBV18 and J usage is TRBJ1-2, with 11 nucleotides matching TRBD1. Germline V gene data show CDR1 as KGHSH and CDR2 as LQKENI. Trimming at V came to 3 bases and at J to 6 bases, leaving 3 bases not matched to a gene. CDR3 size: 14 residues. Using reference TRBV18 and TRBJ1-2 for the parts outside the CDR3, the full variable domain is NAGVMQNPRHLVRRRGQEARLRCSPMKGHSHVYWYRQLPEEGLKFMVYLQKENIIDESGMPKERFSAEFPKEGPSILRIQQVVRGDSAAYFCASSPGQGADGYTFGSGTRLTVV.